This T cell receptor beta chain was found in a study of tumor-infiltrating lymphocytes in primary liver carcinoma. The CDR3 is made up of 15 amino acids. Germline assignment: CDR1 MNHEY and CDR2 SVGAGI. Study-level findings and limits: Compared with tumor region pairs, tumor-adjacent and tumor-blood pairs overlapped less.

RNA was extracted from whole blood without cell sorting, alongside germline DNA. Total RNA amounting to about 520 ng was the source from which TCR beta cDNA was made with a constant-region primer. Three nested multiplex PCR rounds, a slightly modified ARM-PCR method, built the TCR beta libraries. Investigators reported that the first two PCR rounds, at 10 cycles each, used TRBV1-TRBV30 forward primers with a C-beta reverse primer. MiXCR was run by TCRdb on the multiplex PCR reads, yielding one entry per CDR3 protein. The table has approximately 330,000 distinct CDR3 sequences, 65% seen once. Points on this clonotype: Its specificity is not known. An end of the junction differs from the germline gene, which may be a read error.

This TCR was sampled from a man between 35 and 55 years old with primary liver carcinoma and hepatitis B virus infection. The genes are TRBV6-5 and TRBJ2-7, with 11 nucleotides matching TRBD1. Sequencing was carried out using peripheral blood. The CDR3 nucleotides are TGTGCCAGCAACGGGACAGGGGGGACCCCCTATGAGCAGTACTTC. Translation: CASNGTGGTPYEQYF.